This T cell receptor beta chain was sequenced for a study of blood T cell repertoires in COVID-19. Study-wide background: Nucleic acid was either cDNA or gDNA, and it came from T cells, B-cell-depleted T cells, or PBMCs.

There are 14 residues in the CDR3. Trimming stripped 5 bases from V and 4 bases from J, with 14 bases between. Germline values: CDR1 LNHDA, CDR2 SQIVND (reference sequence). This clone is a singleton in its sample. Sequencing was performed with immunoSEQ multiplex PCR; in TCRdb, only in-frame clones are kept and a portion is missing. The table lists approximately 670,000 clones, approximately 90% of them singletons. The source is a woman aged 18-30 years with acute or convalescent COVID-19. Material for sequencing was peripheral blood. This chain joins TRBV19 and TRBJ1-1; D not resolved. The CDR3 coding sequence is TGTGCCAGTAGTCCTGCCCCGGAGATCACTGAAGCTTTCTTT. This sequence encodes CASSPAPEITEAFF.